This TCR beta chain was sequenced for a study of graft-versus-host responses after intestinal transplantation. As for the study in general: Every recipient had anti-thymocyte globulin induction and 3 to 4 years of tacrolimus plus steroids.

V was clipped by 5 bases and J by 2 bases; unmatched bases: 6. Germline V lookup: CDR1 MDHEN, CDR2 SYDVKM. CDR3 length: 14 amino acids. Of note for this clone: Antigen specificity is unknown.

TCRdb's copy holds only in-frame clones and misses some; the assay was immunoSEQ multiplex PCR. Of some 12,000 clones detected, over 70% appear once; the ten largest clones hold 50%. Study-wide results and limits: Allograft clonal ratios (graft-versus-host to host-versus-graft) were high in patients who had graft-donor T cell macrochimerism.

The sequencing here drew on PBMCs, taken around 130 days after transplant. The chain combines TRBV28 with TRBJ2-7, with 7 bases matching TRBD1. The sequence derives from a human patient who received an intestinal transplant, so some T cells may come from the graft donor. CDR3 amino acids: CASSPGQDPYEQYF. The CDR3 DNA reads TGTGCCAGCAGTCCCGGACAGGACCCCTACGAGCAGTACTTC.